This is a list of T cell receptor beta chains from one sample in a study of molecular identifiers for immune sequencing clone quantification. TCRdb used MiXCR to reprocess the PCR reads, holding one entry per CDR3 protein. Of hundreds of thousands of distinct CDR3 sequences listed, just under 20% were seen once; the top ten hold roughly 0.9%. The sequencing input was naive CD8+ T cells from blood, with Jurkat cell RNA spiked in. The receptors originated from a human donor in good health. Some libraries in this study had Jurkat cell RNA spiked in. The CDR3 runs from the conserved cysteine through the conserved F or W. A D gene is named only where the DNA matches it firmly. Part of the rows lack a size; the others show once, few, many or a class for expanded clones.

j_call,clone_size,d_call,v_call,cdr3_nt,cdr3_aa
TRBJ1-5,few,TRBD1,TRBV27,TGTGCCAGCAGTGTAGACAGGGGCATGATTCAGCCCCAGCATTTT,CASSVDRGMIQPQHF
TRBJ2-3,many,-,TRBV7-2,TGTGCCAGCAGCCGTCTAGAACGCACAGATACGCAGTATTTT,CASSRLERTDTQYF
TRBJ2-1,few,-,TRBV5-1,TGCGCCAGCAGCCCTCTTGGGGGGCCATTTCTGAGGAGCTCCTACAATGAGCAGTTCTTC,CASSPLGGPFLRSSYNEQFF
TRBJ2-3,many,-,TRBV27,TGTGCCAGCAGCTCCGTATCAGATACGCAGTATTTT,CASSSVSDTQYF
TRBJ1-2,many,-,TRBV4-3,TGCGCCAGCAGCCAAGAACCAGGATACCACTATGGCTACACCTTC,CASSQEPGYHYGYTF
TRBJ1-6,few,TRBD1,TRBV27,TGTGCCAGCAGTTTATCGATGGGACAGGGGGCCGGATCACCCCTCCACTTT,CASSLSMGQGAGSPLHF
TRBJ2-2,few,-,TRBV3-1,TGTGCCAGCAGCCAAGGGATTGTGATGTCGAACACCGGGGAGCTGTTTTTT,CASSQGIVMSNTGELFF
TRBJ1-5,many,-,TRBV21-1,TGTGCCAGCAGCACCTACGACAGGGGGCCTTCATGGCAGCCCCAGCATTTT,CASSTYDRGPSWQPQHF
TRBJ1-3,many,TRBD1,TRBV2,TGTGCCAGCAGTGCGACAGGGGCTTACACCATATATTTT,CASSATGAYTIYF
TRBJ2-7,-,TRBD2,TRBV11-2,TGTGCCAGTAAAATCGGGGGGGGTCACTACGAGCAGTACTTC,CASKIGGGHYEQYF
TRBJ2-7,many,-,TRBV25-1,TGTGCCAGCAGTGACCATAGGCGACAGGCGGGGATCCACGAGCAGTACTTC,CASSDHRRQAGIHEQYF
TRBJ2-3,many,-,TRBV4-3,TGCGCCAGCAGCCAAAGAGGGGTCATCTCGGCAGATACGCAGTATTTT,CASSQRGVISADTQYF
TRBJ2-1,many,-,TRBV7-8,TGTGCCAGCAGCCAAAGGGACTCCTACAATGAGCAGTTCTTC,CASSQRDSYNEQFF
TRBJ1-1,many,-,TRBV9,TGTGCCAGCAGCGAAAATGCAGGGTTGGGGAACACTGAAGCTTTCTTT,CASSENAGLGNTEAFF
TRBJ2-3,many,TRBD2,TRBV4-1,TGCGCCAGCAGCCAATTACCGACTAGCGGGGGGGCAGATACGCAGTATTTT,CASSQLPTSGGADTQYF
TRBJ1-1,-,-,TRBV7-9,TGTGCCAGCAGCTTCGGGGGGGCGGGTGAAGCTTTCTTT,CASSFGGAGEAFF
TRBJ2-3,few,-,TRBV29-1,TGCAGCGCCGACTTGGGAACGCAGTATTTT,CSADLGTQYF
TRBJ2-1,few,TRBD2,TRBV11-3,TGTGCCAGCAGCCCACGGTCAAGCGGGAATACTCATGAGCAGTTCTTC,CASSPRSSGNTHEQFF